This passage covers 6 T cell receptor beta chains from one sample sequenced in a study of blood T cell repertoires in COVID-19. TCRdb's copy holds only in-frame clones and misses some; the assay was immunoSEQ multiplex PCR. The top ten clones hold roughly 12% of a sample with some 250,000 clones, around 85% of them seen once. The specimen sequenced was peripheral blood. The receptors originated from a woman in her 30s with COVID-19, enrolled during active disease.

The V gene is TRBV6-6, the J gene TRBJ2-5; TRBD1 is a possible D gene (5 bases). The CDR3 length is 12 residues. V was shortened by 7 bases and J by 3 bases, with 9 bases between the two germline ends. Germline V gene sequence: CDR1 MNHNY, CDR2 SVGAGI (reference sequence). Here the CDR3 reads CASMGPKETQYF. For the CDR3, the DNA is TGTGCCAGCATGGGGCCTAAAGAGACCCAGTACTTC.

This clone was counted only a few times. The rearrangement joins TRBV18 to TRBJ2-7; D perhaps matches TRBD2 (6 bases). With 3 bases removed from V and 6 bases from J, the gap between germline ends came to 12 bases. CDR3 size: 13 residues. Germline CDR1 is KGHSH and CDR2 is LQKENI. DNA for the CDR3: TGTGCCAGCTCACCTTCCGGGACTGTCGAGCAGTACTTC. Translation: CASSPSGTVEQYF. Full variable domain (rest looked up from reference TRBV18 and TRBJ2-7): NAGVMQNPRHLVRRRGQEARLRCSPMKGHSHVYWYRQLPEEGLKFMVYLQKENIIDESGMPKERFSAEFPKEGPSILRIQQVVRGDSAAYFCASSPSGTVEQYFGPGTRLTVT.

The chain's CDR3 is CASKQTDTQYF. For the CDR3, the DNA is TGTGCCAGCAAACAGACAGATACGCAGTATTTT. The V gene is TRBV6-5, the J gene TRBJ2-3, with unresolved D. Trimming removed 7 bases at V and 3 bases at J, with 5 bases between. Germline V gives CDR1 MNHEY, CDR2 SVGAGI. The CDR3 is made up of 11 amino acids.

The V call is TRBV27, the J call TRBJ2-7, with a weak D call TRBD2 (6 bases). Germline CDR1 MNHEY, CDR2 SMNVEV (reference sequence). V lost 3 bases and J 3 bases, leaving 9 bases between the germline ends. CDR3 length equals 13 residues. CDR3 DNA: TGTGCCAGCAGTTTCGGCGGGATCTACGAGCAGTACTTC. As protein: CASSFGGIYEQYF.

The V gene is TRBV6-2 or TRBV6-3, the J gene TRBJ2-7; 9 nucleotides line up with TRBD2. V shed 6 bases, J shed 4 bases, and the junction held 10 bases outside the gene matches. The CDR3 length is 15 residues. CDR1 is MNHEY and CDR2 is SVGEGT in the germline V gene. The DNA of the CDR3 is TGTGCCAGCAGCCGTCCCGGGACTAGCCTTTACGAGCAGTACTTC. Translating gives CASSRPGTSLYEQYF.

The chain uses TRBV19 and TRBJ1-6; 8 positions match TRBD1. From germline, CDR1 is LNHDA and CDR2 SQIVND (reference sequence). There are 14 residues in the CDR3. With V trimmed by 6 bases and J by 6 bases, 4 bases remained unmatched. The CDR3 DNA follows: TGTGCCAGTAGCCGTCAGGGGGCTAATTCACCCCTCCACTTT. Translated: CASSRQGANSPLHF.